This TCR beta chain comes out of a study of response to subunit inactivated influenza vaccine. MiXCR, run by TCRdb on the RT-PCR reads, gives a single entry per CDR3 protein. This sample has about 240,000 distinct CDR3 sequences; less than 15% occur once, and the top ten carry roughly 7.7%. Trimming pared 8 bases from V and 0 bases from J, leaving 10 bases between. CDR3 length: 13 amino acids. Germline assignment: CDR1 ENHRY and CDR2 SYGVKD. The receptor was isolated from a man aged 45-65 years who received an inactivated influenza vaccine. The gene calls are TRBV10-3 and TRBJ1-1; D unresolved. Sequenced material: non-naive T cells sorted from PBMCs, taken about 14 days before vaccination. The CDR3 sequence: CAIVSGMNTEAFF. The CDR3 DNA sequence: TGTGCCATCGTATCGGGCATGAACACTGAAGCTTTCTTT.